These T cell receptor beta chains were read from a single sample in a study of identical twins. TCRdb used MiXCR to reprocess the 5' RACE reads, holding one entry per CDR3 protein. The profile shows about 490,000 distinct CDR3 sequences, around 15% of them singletons. These data were also filed under a second study, of yellow fever vaccine responses in identical twins.

Sample: CD4+ T cells sorted from blood. The receptors derive from a woman aged 18-29 years in good health. Each CDR3 is given without its conserved first and last residue.

j_call v_call cdr3_aa
TRBJ2-5 TRBV18 ASSPPLAGGSQETQY
TRBJ2-2 TRBV12-5 DRWGSGELF
TRBJ2-3 TRBV20-1 SGRVGGSDTQY
TRBJ2-2 TRBV6-5 ASSLKAGGGGELF
TRBJ2-1 TRBV24-1 ATSDPGQGVDNEQF
TRBJ2-3 TRBV27 ASSKGTSGGNAQY
TRBJ2-1 TRBV5-1 ASSKPHNEQF
TRBJ2-1 TRBV25-1 ASRGLAGGPPFYHEQF
TRBJ2-1 TRBV7-3 ASSSGLVRDEQF
TRBJ2-4 TRBV6-1 ASHPPGPATDIQY
TRBJ2-3 TRBV7-3 ASSPSGIAGDTQY
TRBJ2-7 TRBV3-1 ASSPKTTGREQY
TRBJ2-5 TRBV4-1 ASSQAGTPGETQY
TRBJ1-1 TRBV14 ASSQDMGLLNTEAF
TRBJ1-1 TRBV10-3 AIREIGTENTEAF
TRBJ2-5 TRBV3-1 ASSQLQGRETQY
TRBJ1-1 TRBV12-3/TRBV12-4 ASSRGTGNSDTEAF
TRBJ1-2 TRBV6-5 ASSYSSRGRDNYGYT
TRBJ2-1 TRBV29-1 SVPPLPGGSGYNEQF
TRBJ2-1 TRBV9 ASSDATEDTEQF
TRBJ2-2 TRBV6-4 ASSPDRGTGELF
TRBJ2-2 TRBV12-3/TRBV12-4 ASSLGAWGGELF
TRBJ2-5 TRBV10-3 AISESGTNQETQY
TRBJ2-5 TRBV20-1 SARDRIQETQY
TRBJ2-3 TRBV5-1 ASSSFGTSTDTQY
TRBJ2-1 TRBV4-2 ASSQDLGGSYNEQF
TRBJ2-1 TRBV12-3/TRBV12-4 ASSFGGRLLYNEQF
TRBJ1-1 TRBV3-1 ASSQVGRGTEAF
TRBJ1-5 TRBV29-1 SVALGQGAIQPQH
TRBJ2-5 TRBV10-3 AISGPGETQY
TRBJ2-5 TRBV15 ATSPRFSQETQY
TRBJ2-1 TRBV6-2/TRBV6-3 ASSYVAGYNEQF
TRBJ1-1 TRBV29-1 SARGGLAEAF